What follows are 18 T cell receptor beta chains derived from one specimen sequenced in a study of cytomegalovirus exposure and HLA in healthy donors. It was with 60 Vbeta and 13 Jbeta primers that the PCR ran. Profiled with immunoSEQ multiplex PCR; TCRdb holds only in-frame clones, not every one. The sample lists roughly 120,000 clones, 74% occurring once. The sequenced sample consisted of PBMCs. These receptor sequences come from a woman aged 45-59 years in good health and CMV-seropositive.

This clone was detected only once. The genes are TRBV10-3 and TRBJ1-1; weak D call: TRBD1 (5 bases). V lost 2 bases and J lost 5, with 12 bases in between. This CDR3 spans 14 amino acids. Germline V CDR1 and CDR2: ENHRY, SYGVKD. CDR3 sequence: CAISERGMGTEAFF. The CDR3 DNA reads as TGTGCCATCAGTGAGCGGGGGATGGGAACTGAAGCTTTCTTT.

The J gene is TRBJ1-4, the V gene TRBV9, with D perhaps TRBD1 (5 bases). V lost 0 bases, J lost 5 bases, and 17 bases lay in between. CDR1 is SGDLS, CDR2 YYNGEE, per germline. The CDR3 runs 17 residues. CDR3 sequence: CASSVESGGRGNEKLFF. CDR3 nucleotide sequence: TGTGCCAGCAGCGTAGAGTCGGGGGGACGGGGAAATGAAAAACTGTTTTTT. Looking up the rest from reference TRBV9 and TRBJ1-4 gives the full variable domain: DSGVTQTPKHLITATGQRVTLRCSPRSGDLSVYWYQQSLDQGLQFLIQYYNGEERAKGNILERFSAQQFPDLHSELNLSSLELGDSALYFCASSVESGGRGNEKLFFGSGTQLSVL.

The chain joins TRBV5-6 to TRBJ1-2; unclear D gene. V dropped 0 bases and J dropped 8 bases, with 8 bases sitting between them. Germline CDR1 is SGHDT and CDR2 is YYEEEE. This CDR3 contains 12 residues. The CDR3 here is CASSLAGGGYTF. In nucleotides, the CDR3 is TGTGCCAGCAGCTTGGCGGGCGGGGGCTACACCTTC.

The V call is TRBV7-8, the J call TRBJ2-7, with D perhaps TRBD1 (5 bases). V lost 7 bases, J lost 2 bases, and 15 bases lay in between. Germline CDR1 and CDR2: SGHVS and FQNEAQ. CDR3 length: 14 amino acids. The CDR3 DNA follows: TGTGCCAGCACCTCCTGGGGCAGGGCCTACGAGCAGTACTTC. This gives the protein CASTSWGRAYEQYF.

The chain employs TRBV6-5 and TRBJ2-3; maybe TRBD1 (7 bases). The germline CDR1 and CDR2 sequences are MNHEY and SVGAGI. The V and J ends lost 8 bases and 0 bases respectively, with 12 bases between them. The CDR3 has 14 residues. CDR3: CASRAGQSTDTQYF. CDR3 nucleotide sequence: TGTGCCAGCCGCGCGGGACAGAGCACAGATACGCAGTATTTT.

The rearrangement joins TRBV4-2 to TRBJ2-5, with 7 bases matching TRBD2. The tail of the sequence fits TRBJ2-7 better, so the J call may be wrong. Germline lookup yields CDR1 LGHNA and CDR2 YNFKEQ. The CDR3 runs to 15 residues. The CDR3: CASSQGETSLDEQYF. CDR3 nucleotides: TGTGCCAGCAGCCAAGGTGAGACTAGCCTTGACGAGCAGTACTTC.

The gene calls are TRBV10-2 and TRBJ2-7; 13 bases align to TRBD2. CDR1 WSHSY and CDR2 SAAADI come from the germline V gene. This CDR3 is 13 amino acids long. V lost 8 bases and J lost 4; bases outside the gene matches: 2. This CDR3 reads CASLLAGGYEQYF. As DNA, the CDR3 is TGCGCCAGCCTACTAGCGGGGGGGTACGAGCAGTACTTC.

J is TRBJ1-3 and V is TRBV7-9; weak D call: TRBD1 (6 bases). The CDR3 runs to 17 residues. Trimming took 5 bases from V and 2 from J, leaving 19 bases between them. In germline, CDR1 is SEHNR, CDR2 FQNEAQ (reference sequence). CDR3 DNA sequence: TGTGCCAGCAGCCGTTTAATCGGACAGTTTGCTGGAAACACCATATATTTT. It encodes CASSRLIGQFAGNTIYF.

The chain links TRBV7-2 to TRBJ1-6; 7 nucleotides line up with TRBD1. The V gene end was trimmed by 5 bases and the J gene end by 6 bases; junction bases not matched to a gene: 10. Germline V gene lookup returns CDR1 SGHTA and CDR2 FQGNSA. The length of the CDR3 is 16 residues. The CDR3 here is CASSPTTGAVNSPLHF. The CDR3 region has the DNA TGTGCCAGCAGCCCAACAACAGGGGCGGTTAATTCACCCCTCCACTTT.

The chain uses TRBV15 and TRBJ2-3, with TRBD2 as a possible D gene (5 bases). The germline gives CDR1 LNHNV, CDR2 YYDKDF (reference sequence). With 7 bases removed from V and 4 bases from J, the gap between germline ends came to 18 bases. There are 15 residues in the CDR3. The CDR3 bases are TGTGCCACCAATGAGGCCCCGGGGTCCCCAGATACGCAGTATTTT. The encoded protein is CATNEAPGSPDTQYF. Complete variable domain (other parts from reference TRBV15 and TRBJ2-3): DAMVIQNPRYQVTQFGKPVTLSCSQTLNHNVMYWYQQKSSQAPKLLFHYYDKDFNNEADTPDNFQSRRPNTSFCFLDIRSPGLGDTAMYLCATNEAPGSPDTQYFGPGTRLTVL.

This chain uses TRBV5-5 with TRBJ2-7; D is possibly TRBD2 (5 bases). The germline V gene encodes CDR1 SGHKS and CDR2 YYEKEE (reference sequence). V was trimmed by 2 bases and J by 3 bases, leaving 18 bases between them. The CDR3 loop spans 16 amino acids. In nucleotides, the CDR3 is TGTGCCAGCAGCTTCGAGGGCAGGATGGCTGTCTACGAGCAGTACTTC. This codes for CASSFEGRMAVYEQYF.

V usage is TRBV5-4 and J usage is TRBJ1-1, with 7 bases lining up with TRBD1. The germline V gene encodes CDR1 SGHNT and CDR2 YYREEE (reference sequence). The CDR3 covers 13 residues. Unmatched junction bases numbered 9, after V lost 5 bases and J lost 8 bases. The CDR3 DNA reads TGTGCCAGCAGTAGAGACAGGGAAGGAGAAGCTTTCTTT. Translated, it gives CASSRDREGEAFF.

There are a few counts of this clone. The V call is TRBV30, the J call TRBJ1-4; the D gene is possibly TRBD1 (6 bases). Germline CDR1 and CDR2: GTSNPN and SVGIG (reference sequence). The CDR3 loop spans 12 amino acids. Trimming took 0 bases from V and 8 from J, leaving 7 bases between them. CDR3 in amino acids: CAWSVTGEKLFF. The CDR3 region has the DNA TGTGCCTGGAGTGTAACAGGGGAAAAACTGTTTTTT.

The chain employs TRBV12-5 and TRBJ1-2; no clear D. V lost 3 bases and J 5 bases, leaving 7 bases between the germline ends. CDR1 is LGHNT and CDR2 is FRNRAP in the germline V gene. This CDR3 has 12 amino acids. Written as DNA, the CDR3 is TGTGCTAGTGGTTTTAGCGGGTATGGCTACACCTTC. Its protein is CASGFSGYGYTF. Looking up the rest from reference TRBV12-5 and TRBJ1-2 gives the full variable domain: DARVTQTPRHKVTEMGQEVTMRCQPILGHNTVFWYRQTMMQGLELLAYFRNRAPLDDSGMPKDRFSAEMPDATLATLKIQPSEPRDSAVYFCASGFSGYGYTFGSGTRLTVV.

In its sample, this clone was seen once. The rearrangement links TRBV28 to TRBJ1-5; D unclear. From germline, CDR1 is MDHEN and CDR2 SYDVKM. There are 16 residues in the CDR3. V was cut by 8 bases and J by 5 bases, with 22 bases left in between. CDR3 coding DNA: TGTGCCAGCGCCTTAGACCCTCAGAGGGATCATCAGCCCCAGCATTTT. The encoded protein is CASALDPQRDHQPQHF.

A remark on this clone: One junction end does not reproduce the germline sequence, and a read error may be involved. The rearrangement joins TRBV7-9 to TRBJ2-1, with 11 bases aligning to TRBD2. The CDR3 is 14 residues long. The germline V gene has CDR1 SEHNR and CDR2 FQNEAQ (reference sequence). The CDR3 here is CSSGLAGGPDEQFF. CDR3 DNA: TGTTCCAGCGGTTTAGCGGGGGGGCCAGATGAGCAGTTCTTC.

This clone was seen more than once but under ten times. J is TRBJ1-2 and V is TRBV7-8; D may be TRBD1 (5 bases). CDR3 length: 15 residues. Germline CDR1 SGHVS, CDR2 FQNEAQ. Trimming left V 5 bases short and J 4 bases short, with 17 bases between. CDR3 coding DNA: TGTGCCAGCAGCCCAAAAACCGACAGAAGCTATGGCTACACCTTC. Encoded protein: CASSPKTDRSYGYTF.

With respect to this clone: The junction does not match germline at one end; this may be a read error. CDR3 in DNA: TGTGCCAGCACTGAATGGGGGGGCGGGGAGACCCAGTACTTC. This encodes CASTEWGGGETQYF. V usage is TRBV6-1 and J usage is TRBJ2-5; a weak D match, TRBD2 (7 bases). CDR1 and CDR2 (germline): MNHNS, SASEGT. The CDR3 is 14 amino acids.